A single T cell receptor (beta chain) is shown here with its context. What it binds is not known. Sequenced material consisted of expressed TCRB transcripts (all of the isolated RNA was reverse transcribed). The method was immunoSEQ multiplex PCR; TCRdb's version includes in-frame clones alone and lacks a portion of them. The sample lists 140,000 or so clones, roughly a tenth occurring once. This record belongs to a study of beta chain features in type 1 diabetes. Whole-study results and caveats: Possibly, sequencing cDNA over-represented cells that had high TCR expression levels. In these data, an HLA type influence on TCRB rearrangement remained unresolved.

Based on CD45RO/CCR7/CD25/CD127/CD95/CD27, CD4+ regulatory, stem cell-like memory, naive and central memory cells were sorted. With 8 bases clipped from V and 5 bases from J, the junction kept 9 bases outside the gene matches. Germline loops: CDR1 MNHEY, CDR2 SMNVEV (reference sequence). This CDR3 contains 15 residues. Sequencing was done on a sample of naive CD4+ T cells from blood. This TCR came from a man between 18 and 29 years old in good health. The chain carries TRBV27 and TRBJ2-2, with 9 bases identical to TRBD1. In DNA, the CDR3 is TGTGCCAGCGGAGGGACAGGGTTTGCAACCGGGGAGCTGTTTTTT. Translating it yields CASGGTGFATGELFF.